The table lists the clone carrying this T cell receptor (beta chain) with many counts. The antigen is not known. Researchers attached unique molecular identifiers to individual cDNA molecules. TCRdb passed the 5' RACE reads through MiXCR, listing each CDR3 protein once. This sample has about 60,000 distinct CDR3 sequences, with approximately 9% found just once. This specimen comes from a study of early T cells in non-severe SARS-CoV-2 infection. At the level of the study: Chains from this unsorted whole-blood bulk RNA could not be paired. Whole-study findings and limits: Reliance on VDJdb matching favored anti-spike CD8 responses; private and CD4 specificities were missed.

CDR1 is MNHEY and CDR2 is SMNVEV in the germline V gene (reference sequence). V was pared by 5 bases and J by 9 bases, with 14 bases between. This CDR3 is built from 13 residues. The chain is built from TRBV27 and TRBJ2-4; D possibly matches TRBD1 or TRBD2 (5 bases each). The specimen sequenced was whole blood. The sequence was collected from an adult who was a healthcare worker with PCR-confirmed SARS-CoV-2 infection or an uninfected control (not recorded which). The CDR3 DNA sequence: TGTGCCAGCAGTGTCAGGGAGTTTGGCATTCAGTACTTC. Amino acids: CASSVREFGIQYF.